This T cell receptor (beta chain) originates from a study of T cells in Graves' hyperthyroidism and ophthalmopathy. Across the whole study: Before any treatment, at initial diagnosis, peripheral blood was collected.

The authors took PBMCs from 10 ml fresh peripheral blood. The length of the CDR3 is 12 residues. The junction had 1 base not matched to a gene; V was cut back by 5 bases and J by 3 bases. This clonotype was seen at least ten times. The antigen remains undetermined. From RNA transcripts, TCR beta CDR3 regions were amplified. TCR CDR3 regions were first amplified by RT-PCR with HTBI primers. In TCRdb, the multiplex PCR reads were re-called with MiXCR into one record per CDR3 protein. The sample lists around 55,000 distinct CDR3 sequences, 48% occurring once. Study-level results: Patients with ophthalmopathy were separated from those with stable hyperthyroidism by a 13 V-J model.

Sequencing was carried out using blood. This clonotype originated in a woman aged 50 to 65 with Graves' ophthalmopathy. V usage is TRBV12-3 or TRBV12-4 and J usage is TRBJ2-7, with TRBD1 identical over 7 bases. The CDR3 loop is CASSRQGYEQYF. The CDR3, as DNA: TGTGCCAGCAGTAGACAGGGCTACGAGCAGTACTTC.